One sample yielded the 24 T cell receptor beta chains listed below, sequenced in a study of yellow fever vaccine responses in identical twins. TCRdb used MiXCR to reprocess the RT-PCR reads, holding one entry per CDR3 protein. The sample includes about 20,000 distinct CDR3 sequences, approximately 70% of them seen just once. Sequencing was performed on T cells from blood (PBMCs), unsorted or a sorted subset (not recorded which), taken before or after yellow fever vaccination (not recorded which). The receptors stem from a woman aged 18-35 years who received the yellow fever vaccine.

The chain recombines TRBV4-1 with TRBJ2-1; TRBD2 matches 8 bases. The V gene end was trimmed by 1 base and the J gene end by 4 bases; junction bases not matched to a gene: 3. The CDR3 covers 15 residues. The germline V gene has CDR1 MGHRA and CDR2 YSYEKL. The CDR3, as DNA: TGCGCCAGCAGCCAAGGGCCTAGCGGGTACAATGAGCAGTTCTTC. The encoded protein is CASSQGPSGYNEQFF.

The CDR3: CASSQPGRDYGYTF. The CDR3 region has the DNA TGCGCCAGCAGCCAACCCGGACGGGATTATGGCTACACCTTC. The V and J genes are TRBV4-1 and TRBJ1-2; D unresolved. The CDR3 totals 14 residues. The germline gives CDR1 MGHRA, CDR2 YSYEKL. Trimming took off 2 bases at V and 5 bases at J, with 12 bases between the two ends.

This rearrangement joins TRBV19 to TRBJ2-3; D ambiguous. V dropped 6 bases and J dropped 2 bases, with 3 bases sitting between them. The CDR3 sequence is 11 residues long. From germline, CDR1 is LNHDA and CDR2 SQIVND (reference sequence). In DNA form, the CDR3 reads TGTGCCAGTAGCTACACAGATACGCAGTATTTT. It specifies CASSYTDTQYF.

This clonotype was picked up a small number of times. The chain links TRBV10-3 to TRBJ1-2; 9 bases match TRBD1. The CDR3 runs 14 residues. From germline, CDR1 is ENHRY and CDR2 SYGVKD. V shed 3 bases and J 8 bases; nucleotides not matched to a gene: 7. CDR3 DNA: TGTGCCATCAGTGAAGGACAGGGGCGAGAGGGCTACACCTTC. Its translation is CAISEGQGREGYTF.

This clonotype was picked up one time. This chain connects TRBV7-7 to TRBJ2-5; the match to TRBD1 covers 7 bases. The CDR3 extends over 13 amino acids. CDR1 and CDR2 (germline): SSHAT, FNYEAQ (reference sequence). V lost 2 bases to trimming and J lost 5 bases; unmatched junction nucleotides: 2. CDR3 sequence reads: CASSLQGDETQYF. The CDR3 DNA follows: TGTGCCAGCAGCTTACAGGGGGACGAGACCCAGTACTTC.

This clonotype was detected a few times. One junction end disagrees with the germline gene, perhaps due to a read error. This chain links TRBV7-9 with TRBJ1-2, with unresolved D. Germline-derived CDR1 and CDR2 are SEHNR and FQNEAQ (reference sequence). CDR3 length: 12 amino acids. In nucleotides, the CDR3 is TGTGCCAGCAGCTTAGAGAGCTATGGATACACCTTC. Amino acids: CASSLESYGYTF.

This chain links TRBV29-1 with TRBJ1-1; D call uncertain. The V gene's germline CDR1 is SQVTM and CDR2 ANQGSEA. The CDR3 spans 10 residues. V gave up 7 bases and J gave up 2 bases, with 5 bases separating them. Here the CDR3 reads CSAGNTEAFF. The DNA for the CDR3 is TGCAGCGCTGGCAACACTGAAGCTTTCTTT. Full variable domain (missing parts from reference TRBV29-1 and TRBJ1-1): SAVISQKPSRDICQRGTSLTIQCQVDSQVTMMFWYRQQPGQSLTLIATANQGSEATYESGFVIDKFPISRPNLTFSTLTVSNMSPEDSSIYLCSAGNTEAFFGQGTRLTVV.

This chain links TRBV4-3 with TRBJ1-1; no clear D. CDR1 LGHNA and CDR2 YSLEER come from the germline V gene. This CDR3 region has 15 residues. V was trimmed by 2 bases and J by 1 base, leaving 11 bases between them. Here the CDR3 DNA reads TGCGCCAGCAGCCAACACCCGCCGGGGAACACTGAAGCTTTCTTT. It yields the protein CASSQHPPGNTEAFF.

The chain recombines TRBV11-2 with TRBJ1-1; D is perhaps TRBD1 (6 bases). The CDR3 runs 15 residues. The germline V and J ends were trimmed by 6 bases and 0 bases, with 14 bases remaining between them. Germline values: CDR1 SGHAT, CDR2 FQNNGV. CDR3 amino acids: CASSLSGDLNTEAFF. Written as DNA, the CDR3 is TGTGCCAGCAGTCTTTCAGGGGATTTGAACACTGAAGCTTTCTTT.

This clonotype was seen only a few times. The chain recombines TRBV10-3 with TRBJ1-1; D is uncertain. The V end lost 10 bases, the J end lost 7 bases, and 25 bases lay between the germline ends. The CDR3 consists of 15 residues. CDR1 is ENHRY and CDR2 is SYGVKD in the germline V gene. As DNA, the CDR3 is TGTGCCACCTCGCCCGGGGATGGACCCACGTTTGAAGCTTTCTTT. Encoded protein: CATSPGDGPTFEAFF.

The chain carries TRBV11-1 and TRBJ1-1; 9 bases line up with TRBD1. The CDR3 covers 14 residues. V was pared by 4 bases and J by 5 bases, with 5 bases of the junction left unmatched. In germline, CDR1 is SGHAT, CDR2 FQDESV (reference sequence). The CDR3 protein is CASSSDRGGTEAFF. Here the CDR3 DNA reads TGTGCCAGCAGCTCGGACAGGGGAGGTACTGAAGCTTTCTTT.

This clonotype is termed medium-sized (0.01 to 0.1%). The V call is TRBV2, the J call TRBJ2-3; 10 bases are a match to TRBD2. The CDR3 is 16 amino acids. V trimming: 8 bases; J trimming: 6 bases; junction bases outside the gene matches: 14. CDR1 is SNHLY and CDR2 is FYNNEI in the germline V gene. The DNA of the CDR3 is TGTGCCAGCCTCCCTATGAGCGGGGGGGGTACGGATACGCAGTATTTT. Protein: CASLPMSGGGTDTQYF.

The DNA for the CDR3 is TGTGCCAGCAGCTTAAGTAACCGAAACTATGGCTACACCTTC. Its translation: CASSLSNRNYGYTF. The chain recombines TRBV11-2 with TRBJ1-2, with D unresolved. CDR1 is SGHAT and CDR2 is FQNNGV in the germline V gene. The ends were cut back, 2 bases at V and 2 bases at J, with 9 bases in the middle. CDR3 length: 14 amino acids.

This clonotype showed up just a few times. The chain joins TRBV6-1 to TRBJ2-7; the D gene is possibly TRBD1 (6 bases). Trimming cost V 6 bases and J 2 bases, with 11 bases left between them. The CDR3 contains 13 residues. Germline-derived CDR1 and CDR2 are MNHNS and SASEGT. The CDR3: CASRRTGTYEQYF. The CDR3 nucleotides are TGTGCCAGCAGGCGTACAGGGACCTACGAGCAGTACTTC.

This chain uses TRBV23-1 with TRBJ2-4; D possibly corresponds to TRBD2 (5 bases). TRBV23-1 is classed as an ORF, of uncertain function. Between the trimmed V and J ends, which lost 2 bases and 1 base, there was a span of 18 bases. The CDR3 length is 18 residues. Written as DNA, the CDR3 is TGCGCCAGCAGTCAACCCTTCCTTCGTACGGGGGCCAAAAACATTCAGTACTTC. This sequence encodes CASSQPFLRTGAKNIQYF.

V and J are TRBV10-1 and TRBJ1-1, with D unresolved. This CDR3 comprises 15 residues. Between the trimmed V and J ends, which lost 0 bases and 3 bases, there was a span of 11 bases. Per germline, CDR1 WNHNN and CDR2 SYGVQD (reference sequence). The CDR3 region has the DNA TGCGCCAGCAGTGAGTCGAGGGCTGGGGACACTGAAGCTTTCTTT. Protein product: CASSESRAGDTEAFF.

This clonotype was seen only a few times. This rearrangement joins TRBV10-3 to TRBJ1-1, with TRBD1 matching 9 bases. The CDR3 is made up of 16 amino acids. The ends lost 7 bases at V and 1 base at J; junction bases unmatched: 10. The germline V gene has CDR1 ENHRY and CDR2 SYGVKD. CDR3 region: CAITAIPGQGNTEAFF. DNA of the CDR3: TGTGCCATCACTGCGATTCCGGGACAGGGGAACACTGAAGCTTTCTTT.

This chain connects TRBV29-1 to TRBJ2-7; the match to TRBD2 covers 7 bases. The V gene's germline CDR1 is SQVTM and CDR2 ANQGSEA. The CDR3 sequence is 13 residues long. V lost 7 bases, J lost 2 bases, and 8 bases stayed unmatched. This chain's CDR3 is CSAVVGLAYEQYF. Here the CDR3 DNA reads TGCAGCGCCGTGGTAGGACTAGCCTACGAGCAGTACTTC.

This sequence joins TRBV20-1 and TRBJ2-1, with D possibly TRBD1 on 6 matching bases. From germline, CDR1 is DFQATT and CDR2 SNEGSKA (reference sequence). This CDR3 has 15 amino acids. V lost 3 bases to trimming and J lost 9 bases, with 21 bases between them. The DNA for the CDR3 is TGCAGTGCTAGTCGGCCCGGGACACACGCCTCTGAGCAGTTCTTC. Its protein is CSASRPGTHASEQFF.

This clonotype came up a few times. J is TRBJ1-3 and V is TRBV6-2 or TRBV6-3; D possibly corresponds to TRBD1 (5 bases). The germline V and J ends were trimmed by 0 bases and 1 base, with 16 bases remaining between them. The length of the CDR3 is 18 residues. Germline V lookup: CDR1 MNHEY, CDR2 SVGEGT. CDR3 coding DNA: TGTGCCAGCAGTTACTCGTGGGACTTTCTTGGGTCTGGAAACACCATATATTTT. Translated: CASSYSWDFLGSGNTIYF.

This chain links TRBV11-2 with TRBJ2-7; the match to TRBD1 covers 10 bases. Germline loops: CDR1 SGHAT, CDR2 FQNNGV. The CDR3 runs to 16 residues. The J segment lost 0 bases and the V segment lost 4 bases, leaving 6 bases of the junction unmatched. CDR3 in amino acids: CASSSEGQGISYEQYV. CDR3 DNA sequence: TGTGCCAGCAGCTCCGAGGGACAGGGGATCTCCTACGAGCAGTACGTC.

CDR3 bases: TGCAGCGTTGAAGAACGGGGGGCCTACAATGAGCAGTTCTTC. This sequence encodes CSVEERGAYNEQFF. The chain recombines TRBV29-1 with TRBJ2-1, with 7 bases fitting TRBD2. CDR1 is SQVTM and CDR2 is ANQGSEA in the germline V gene. With 0 bases clipped from V and 2 bases from J, the junction kept 1 base outside the gene matches. The length of the CDR3 is 14 residues.

This chain uses TRBV6-2 or TRBV6-3 with TRBJ2-7, with D perhaps matching TRBD1 (6 bases). The V gene's germline CDR1 is MNHEY and CDR2 SVGEGT. V lost 7 bases, J lost 11 bases, and 15 bases lay in between. This CDR3 is 11 amino acids long. In DNA form, the CDR3 reads TGTGCCAGCACTAATGGGGGCATCAAGTACGTC. Translation gives CASTNGGIKYV.

The chain carries TRBV5-1 and TRBJ1-1, with D possibly being TRBD1 (5 bases). The CDR3 totals 12 residues. The V end lost 3 bases, the J end lost 8 bases, and 11 bases lay between the germline ends. The germline CDR1 and CDR2 sequences are SGHRS and YFSETQ. In nucleotides, the CDR3 is TGCGCCAGCAGCTCCCAGGGCGGGGAAGCTTTCTTT. Protein sequence: CASSSQGGEAFF.